These 2 T cell receptor beta chains came from one sample sequenced in a study of blood T cells in healthy people across ages. A J-beta primer mix and a sample-barcoded 5' primer were used in a second PCR of roughly 6 to 11 cycles. MiXCR, run by TCRdb on the 5' RACE reads, gives a single entry per CDR3 protein. The table has 650,000 to 700,000 distinct CDR3 sequences, over 40% seen once; the top ten hold approximately 13%. The source material was blood. Receptors originate from a woman at least 80 years old in good health.

As for this clonotype: Possible read error: a much larger clone is one base away. The chain uses TRBV29-1 and TRBJ2-3; either TRBD1 or TRBD2 may fit D (5 bases each). CDR1 is SQVTM, CDR2 ANQGSEA, per germline. This CDR3 comprises 16 residues. V lost 6 bases to trimming and J lost 4 bases, with 23 bases between them. Here the CDR3 reads CSVSSVGPRWPDTQYF. For the CDR3, the DNA is TGCAGCGTGTCCTCCGTGGGACCCCGCTGGCCAGATACGCAGTATTTT.

This clonotype was counted at least ten times. V and J are TRBV5-1 and TRBJ2-1; 11 nucleotides match TRBD2. CDR1 is SGHRS, CDR2 YFSETQ, per germline. J lost 3 bases, V lost 4 bases, and 6 bases had no gene match. The CDR3 spans 16 residues. CDR3 amino acids: CASSVLAGGLYNEQFF. The CDR3 nucleotides are TGCGCCAGCAGCGTCCTAGCGGGAGGCCTCTACAATGAGCAGTTCTTC.